This TCR beta chain was retrieved from a study of T cells after yellow fever vaccination (dated by TCRdb to between 2018 and 2020). Background for the entire study: Libraries from fractions with low cell numbers were prepared with the SMART-Seq v4 Ultra Low Input RNA kit. Bulk TCR alpha and beta repertoires were sequenced longitudinally to track T-cell clones before and after primary and booster YFV17D yellow fever vaccination. Bulk PBMC replicates and cell subsets were isolated from blood drawn at multiple timepoints before and after both primary and secondary immunization. The cohort comprised two healthy male donors, one aged 18 to 30 and one aged 30 to 40 years. The full study reports these points: After the booster, most clones that had expanded after primary vaccination were detected again (around 95% of CD4 and 70% to 90% of CD8), suggesting broad maintenance of memory. Compared with the primary T-cell response, the secondary T-cell response was weaker but faster, peaking on day 5 rather than day 15. A small fraction of clonotypes appeared in both the CD4 and CD8 compartments, likely as a result of convergent recombination. Because only a couple of donors were included in the study, the extent to which the findings can be generalized is limited. Because abundant contaminating clonotypes from the bulk population could be contained in FACS-sorted repertoires, computational filtering was required.

V lost 3 bases and J lost 4 bases; the stretch between them is 7 bases long. The germline V gene specifies ENHRY as CDR1 and SYGVKD as CDR2. The cysteine opens and the phenylalanine closes a CDR3 of 13 amino acids. Only CDR3 DNA is held: 39 bases, read in frame from base 1. The treatment or condition label corresponds to: live attenuated yellow fever vaccine strain. Two biological replicates of bulk PBMCs were collected at each blood-draw timepoint. A standard Ficoll-Paque protocol was used to isolate PBMCs from peripheral blood. TriZol was used to extract RNA from bulk PBMCs, CD4 and CD8 fractions, and dextramer-positive and dextramer-negative fractions. TCR cDNA was synthesized by 5'RACE template switching, through which a universal primer site and unique molecular identifiers were introduced. Priming for cDNA synthesis came from both the TCR alpha and TCR beta constant segments. Library amplification used two PCR steps, and the second PCR step added sample barcodes and sequencing adapters. Sequencing of libraries was done on Illumina HiSeq 2500 (2x100 bp) or NovaSeq (2x150 bp). Per the authors' processing: MIGEC was used to demultiplex reads and collapse the reads into UMI consensus sequences, and MiXCR was used for V(D)J alignment. Using edgeR on replicate PBMC samples, clonotypes were called vaccine-responding if FDR was below 0.01 and the log2 fold change was above 5 up to day 15. CD4 or CD8 identity was assigned to each bulk clonotype according to whether the clonotype was present at higher abundance in the sequenced CD4 repertoire or the sequenced CD8 repertoire. The public reads were run again by TCRdb, first through fastp at Q25 and then through MiXCR, and only productive beta chains were kept. Rows with a matching CDR3 protein are joined into one entry that keeps the most common DNA and genes. TCRdb, not the original authors, processed these V and J calls. Here the sample has a few hundred thousand distinct CDR3 sequences; roughly 9.4% occur a single time. Jointly, the top ten make up about a sixth of the sample.

This clonotype was seen more than once but under ten times. The clone's antigen remains unknown. Base qualities were left out, and no much larger clone turns up one base away. This chain joins TRBV10-3 to TRBJ1-5, with the D gene call left open. This receptor was identified in a young man who received the YFV17D yellow fever vaccine. The material was PBMCs, obtained on the day of the first yellow fever vaccination. At the DNA level, the sequence is TGTGCCATCAGTGAACAGATTAATCAGCCCCAGCATTTT. This encodes CAISEQINQPQHF.